This entry lists 18 T cell receptor beta chains sequenced from one sample in a study of cytomegalovirus exposure and HLA in healthy donors. Method: immunoSEQ multiplex PCR; TCRdb's copy keeps in-frame clones and lacks some. The sample holds 55,000 to 75,000 clones; around 93% are singletons and the top ten take 2.5% to 3.5%. The material sequenced was PBMCs. The source is a man between 18 and 29 years old in good health and CMV-seronegative.

CDR3 sequence: CASSLDSGGYEQYF. The CDR3 DNA reads TGCGCCAGCAGCTTGGATAGCGGAGGCTACGAGCAGTACTTC. The chain joins TRBV5-1 to TRBJ2-7, with a tentative D call TRBD2 (6 bases). Trimming shortened V by 0 bases and J by 3 bases, and 10 bases separated the two germline ends. The CDR3 is made up of 14 amino acids. CDR1 and CDR2 from the germline V gene are SGHRS and YFSETQ. Filled out from reference TRBV5-1 and TRBJ2-7, the complete variable domain reads KAGVTQTPRYLIKTRGQQVTLSCSPISGHRSVSWYQQTPGQGLQFLFEYFSETQRNKGNFPGRFSGRQFSNSRSEMNVSTLELGDSALYLCASSLDSGGYEQYFGPGTRLTVT.

The chain recombines TRBV5-4 with TRBJ2-2; 7 bases line up with TRBD2. The CDR3 is made up of 15 amino acids. Germline assignment: CDR1 SGHNT and CDR2 YYREEE (reference sequence). Unmatched junction bases numbered 5, after V lost 4 bases and J lost 2 bases. DNA of the CDR3: TGTGCCAGCAGCCCAAAAGCGGGAAACACCGGGGAGCTGTTTTTT. As protein: CASSPKAGNTGELFF. The entire variable domain, with the rest obtained from reference TRBV5-4 and TRBJ2-2, is as follows: ETGVTQSPTHLIKTRGQQVTLRCSSQSGHNTVSWYQQALGQGPQFIFQYYREEENGRGNFPPRFSGLQFPNYSSELNVNALELDDSALYLCASSPKAGNTGELFFGEGSRLTVL.

The chain recombines TRBV10-3 with TRBJ2-7; D not certain. The CDR3 is 13 residues long. CDR1 and CDR2 from the germline V gene are ENHRY and SYGVKD. V lost 6 bases, J lost 2 bases, and 11 bases lay in between. The DNA for the CDR3 is TGTGCCATCAGGACACAGACCCCCTACGAGCAGTACTTC. This translates into CAIRTQTPYEQYF.

This chain links TRBV7-6 with TRBJ2-7; no reliable D call. Between the trimmed V and J ends, which lost 1 base and 8 bases, there was a span of 18 bases. The CDR3 is 15 residues long. CDR1 and CDR2 from the germline V gene are SGHVS and FNYEAQ. CDR3 sequence: CASSLDPTASVKQYF. The DNA of the CDR3 is TGTGCCAGCAGCTTAGATCCCACAGCCTCCGTGAAGCAGTACTTC.

V and J are TRBV28 and TRBJ1-2; D is unclear. CDR1 is MDHEN and CDR2 is SYDVKM in the germline V gene. Trimming took 7 bases from V and 8 from J, leaving 14 bases between them. This CDR3 contains 12 residues. The chain's CDR3 is CASTKRYQGYTF. CDR3 in DNA: TGTGCCAGCACCAAGCGATACCAGGGCTACACCTTC.

The CDR3 nucleotides read TGTGCCAGCGCCGGGACAGGGGCTGCGGATAATGAAAAACTGTTTTTT. Translated, it gives CASAGTGAADNEKLFF. V and J are TRBV5-4 and TRBJ1-4; 10 bases agree with TRBD1. The germline CDR1 and CDR2 sequences are SGHNT and YYREEE (reference sequence). There are 16 residues in the CDR3. V gave up 7 bases and J gave up 4 bases; unmatched junction bases: 10.

The chain carries TRBV29-1 and TRBJ2-3, with 10 positions matching TRBD1. Germline V gene sequence: CDR1 SQVTM, CDR2 ANQGSEA. With 6 bases clipped from V and 1 base from J, the junction kept 16 bases outside the gene matches. The CDR3 loop spans 18 amino acids. CDR3 nucleotide sequence: TGCAGCGTGGATGGGACAGGGGCCTCTCCTAGCGGCACAGATACGCAGTATTTT. Translating gives CSVDGTGASPSGTDTQYF.

This chain joins TRBV18 and TRBJ2-5, with 13 nucleotides matching TRBD2. Germline CDR1 and CDR2: KGHSH and LQKENI. The CDR3 consists of 13 residues. Germline trimming cut 6 bases from V and 6 bases from J; bases unmatched to any gene: 1. CDR3 nucleotides: TGTGCCAGCTCGGGACTAGCGGGACAGACCCAGTACTTC. This codes for CASSGLAGQTQYF.

This chain joins TRBV2 and TRBJ2-5; 13 bases agree with TRBD2. Germline V gene sequence: CDR1 SNHLY, CDR2 FYNNEI. V gave up 6 bases and J gave up 11 bases; unmatched junction bases: 9. This CDR3 spans 14 amino acids. The CDR3 is CASRRPGTSGKQYF. The DNA for the CDR3 is TGTGCCAGCAGGCGACCCGGGACTAGCGGGAAGCAGTACTTC.

V and J are TRBV5-1 and TRBJ1-3, with TRBD1 identical over 10 bases. CDR1 and CDR2 (germline): SGHRS, YFSETQ. J was trimmed by 4 bases and V by 2 bases; bases with no gene match: 9. The length of the CDR3 is 17 residues. CDR3 amino acids: CASSFGTGVTSGNTIYF. Here the CDR3 DNA reads TGCGCCAGCAGCTTCGGGACAGGGGTTACTTCGGGAAACACCATATATTTT.

This rearrangement joins TRBV6-4 to TRBJ2-1, with 8 positions matching TRBD1. With 5 bases clipped from V and 3 bases from J, the junction kept 6 bases outside the gene matches. The CDR3 contains 15 residues. Germline CDR1 MRHNA, CDR2 SNTAGT. Written as DNA, the CDR3 is TGTGCCAGCAGTTCCAGGACAGGGCACTACAATGAGCAGTTCTTC. Protein sequence: CASSSRTGHYNEQFF.

The chain couples TRBV7-2 to TRBJ2-7, with D perhaps TRBD1 (5 bases). The CDR3 totals 14 residues. Germline lookup yields CDR1 SGHTA and CDR2 FQGNSA. Trimming stripped 6 bases from V and 3 bases from J, with 15 bases between. The CDR3 DNA reads as TGTGCCAGCAGTTCGTTCTTCAGGGACTACGAGCAGTACTTC. It encodes CASSSFFRDYEQYF. Full variable domain (missing parts from reference TRBV7-2 and TRBJ2-7): GAGVSQSPSNKVTEKGKDVELRCDPISGHTALYWYRQSLGQGLEFLIYFQGNSAPDKSGLPSDRFSAERTGGSVSTLTIQRTQQEDSAVYLCASSSFFRDYEQYFGPGTRLTVT.

The chain is built from TRBV11-2 and TRBJ2-3, with TRBD1 matching 8 bases. Looked up from germline, CDR1 is SGHAT and CDR2 is FQNNGV. The CDR3 is made up of 15 amino acids. V was pared by 2 bases and J by 7 bases, with 8 bases of the junction left unmatched. DNA of the CDR3: TGTGCCAGCAGCTTATTAGGACAGGGTGGAAATACGCAGTATTTT. Translated, it gives CASSLLGQGGNTQYF.

This clone has only one observation. The J gene is TRBJ2-1, the V gene TRBV20-1; D might be TRBD2 (5 bases). Germline V gives CDR1 DFQATT, CDR2 SNEGSKA (reference sequence). The CDR3 consists of 11 residues. With 4 bases removed from V and 4 bases from J, the gap between germline ends came to 5 bases. The CDR3 here is CSATGYNEQFF. The CDR3 DNA sequence: TGCAGTGCTACGGGGTACAATGAGCAGTTCTTC.

The J gene is TRBJ2-1, the V gene TRBV27; 9 bases match TRBD1. The CDR3 is 13 amino acids. Germline-derived CDR1 and CDR2 are MNHEY and SMNVEV (reference sequence). Trimming at V came to 4 bases and at J to 7 bases, leaving 2 bases not matched to a gene. Here the CDR3 DNA reads TGTGCCAGCAGTTACGACAGGGGGAATGAGCAGTTCTTC. This translates into CASSYDRGNEQFF.

The rearrangement links TRBV19 to TRBJ2-7; 14 bases align to TRBD2. With 6 bases clipped from V and 2 bases from J, the junction kept 3 bases outside the gene matches. Germline V lookup: CDR1 LNHDA, CDR2 SQIVND (reference sequence). The CDR3 covers 15 residues. CDR3 nucleotides: TGTGCCAGTAGGGGACTAGCGGGGGAAACCTACGAGCAGTACTTC. Protein product: CASRGLAGETYEQYF.

This clone was recorded only once. The chain has TRBV4-1 and TRBJ2-1; TRBD1 is a possible D gene (5 bases). CDR1 and CDR2 (germline): MGHRA, YSYEKL. The V end was cut by 1 base, the J end by 10 bases, with 11 bases between. The CDR3 length is 13 residues. The CDR3 DNA sequence: TGCGCCAGCAGCCAAGGACAGATTCCCGAGCAGTTCTTC. It yields the protein CASSQGQIPEQFF.

The chain combines TRBV18 with TRBJ2-3; TRBD2 aligns across 10 bases. J was trimmed by 6 bases and V by 3 bases; bases with no gene match: 9. CDR1 and CDR2 (germline): KGHSH, LQKENI. CDR3 size: 16 residues. This chain's CDR3 is CASSPSGTSVTDTQYF. The CDR3 DNA reads as TGTGCCAGCTCACCTTCCGGGACTAGCGTAACGGATACGCAGTATTTT.